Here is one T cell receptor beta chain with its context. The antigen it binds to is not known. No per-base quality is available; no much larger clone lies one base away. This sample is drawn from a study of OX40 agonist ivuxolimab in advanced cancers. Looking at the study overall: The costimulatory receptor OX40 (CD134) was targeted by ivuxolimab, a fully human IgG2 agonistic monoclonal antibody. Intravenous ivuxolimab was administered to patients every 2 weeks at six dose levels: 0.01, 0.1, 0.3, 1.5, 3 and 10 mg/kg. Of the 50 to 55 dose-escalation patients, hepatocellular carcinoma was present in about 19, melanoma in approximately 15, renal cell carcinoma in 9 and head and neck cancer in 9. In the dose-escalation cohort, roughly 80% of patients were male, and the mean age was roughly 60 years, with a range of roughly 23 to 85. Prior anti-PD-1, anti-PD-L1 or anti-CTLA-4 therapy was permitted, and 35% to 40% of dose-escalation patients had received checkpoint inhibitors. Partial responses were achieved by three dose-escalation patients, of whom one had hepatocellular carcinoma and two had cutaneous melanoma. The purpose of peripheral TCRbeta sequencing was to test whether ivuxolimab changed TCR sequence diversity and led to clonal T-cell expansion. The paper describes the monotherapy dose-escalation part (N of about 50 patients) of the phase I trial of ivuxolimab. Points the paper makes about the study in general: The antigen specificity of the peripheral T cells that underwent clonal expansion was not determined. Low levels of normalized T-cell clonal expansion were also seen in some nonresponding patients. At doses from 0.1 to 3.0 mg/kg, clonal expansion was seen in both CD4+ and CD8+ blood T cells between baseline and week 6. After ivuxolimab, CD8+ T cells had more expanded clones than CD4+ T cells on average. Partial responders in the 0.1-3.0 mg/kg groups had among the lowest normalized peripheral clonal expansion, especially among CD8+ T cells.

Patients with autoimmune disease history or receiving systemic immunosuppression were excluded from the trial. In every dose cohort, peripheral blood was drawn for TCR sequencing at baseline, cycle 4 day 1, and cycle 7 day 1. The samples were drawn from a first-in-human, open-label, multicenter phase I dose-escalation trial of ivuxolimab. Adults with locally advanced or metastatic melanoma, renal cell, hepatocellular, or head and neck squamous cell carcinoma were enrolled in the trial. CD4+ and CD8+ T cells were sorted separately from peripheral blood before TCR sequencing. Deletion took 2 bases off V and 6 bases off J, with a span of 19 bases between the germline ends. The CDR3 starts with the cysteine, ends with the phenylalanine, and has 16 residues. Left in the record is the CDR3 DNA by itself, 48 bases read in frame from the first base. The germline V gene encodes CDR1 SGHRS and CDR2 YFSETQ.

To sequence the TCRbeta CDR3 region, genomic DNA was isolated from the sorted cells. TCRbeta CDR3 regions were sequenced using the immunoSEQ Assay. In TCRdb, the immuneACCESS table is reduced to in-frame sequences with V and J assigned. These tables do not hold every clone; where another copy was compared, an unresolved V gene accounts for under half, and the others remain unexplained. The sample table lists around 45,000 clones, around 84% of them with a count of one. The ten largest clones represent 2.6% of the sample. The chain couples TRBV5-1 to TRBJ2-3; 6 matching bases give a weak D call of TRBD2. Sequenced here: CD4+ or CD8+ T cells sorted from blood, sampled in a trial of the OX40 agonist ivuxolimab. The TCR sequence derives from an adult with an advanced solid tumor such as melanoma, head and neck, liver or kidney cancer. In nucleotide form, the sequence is TGCGCCAGCAGCTTCAATGCGGGGCAGCCGGGGGATACGCAGTATTTT. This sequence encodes CASSFNAGQPGDTQYF. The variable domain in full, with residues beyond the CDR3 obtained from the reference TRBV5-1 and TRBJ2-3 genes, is KAGVTQTPRYLIKTRGQQVTLSCSPISGHRSVSWYQQTPGQGLQFLFEYFSETQRNKGNFPGRFSGRQFSNSRSEMNVSTLELGDSALYLCASSFNAGQPGDTQYFGPGTRLTVL.